This T cell receptor beta chain stems from a study of cytomegalovirus exposure and HLA in healthy donors. This PCR relied on a set of 60 Vbeta primers and 13 Jbeta primers. The repertoire was sequenced with immunoSEQ multiplex PCR; TCRdb's copy has only in-frame clones and lacks some. The data contain about 150,000 clones, over 75% of them singletons. CDR3 length equals 16 residues. The V gene's germline CDR1 is GTSNPN and CDR2 SVGIG (reference sequence). J lost 5 bases, V lost 0 bases, and 8 bases had no gene match. The V call is TRBV30, the J call TRBJ1-4, with 8 bases aligning to TRBD1. The source material was PBMCs. The TCR sequence derives from a woman in her twenties or thirties in good health and CMV-seronegative. CDR3 sequence reads: CAWSVPYGQGNEKLFF. In DNA, the CDR3 is TGTGCCTGGAGTGTACCGTACGGACAGGGAAATGAAAAACTGTTTTTT.